This T cell receptor beta chain was found in a study of T-cell reconstitution after alpha-beta-depleted transplantation in children. Construction of the TCRbeta library involved unique molecular identifiers. TCRdb itself ran the PCR reads through MiXCR, one entry per CDR3 protein. The profile shows about 980,000 distinct CDR3 sequences, about 30% of them singletons. V dropped 6 bases and J dropped 3 bases, with 15 bases sitting between them. CDR3 size: 14 residues. Germline V gene sequence: CDR1 PRHDT, CDR2 FYEKMQ (reference sequence). On this clonotype: Its antigen is not identified.

Whole-study findings and limits: About two months after transplant, alpha-beta T cells reportedly came from several hundred expanded graft clones. At day 60, the high TCRbeta diversity found in some patients originated from recipient T cells and thymic progenitors that had survived.

This rearrangement joins TRBV13 to TRBJ2-7, with a tentative D call TRBD2 (5 bases). The clonotype originates from a boy under two years old who had a stem cell transplant for SCID, so the T cells may come from the graft donor. Sequencing was performed on PBMCs, mostly from graft donor cells, taken 360 days after TCRalphabeta/CD19-depleted stem cell transplant. The CDR3 DNA reads as TGTGCCAGCAGGAAGGCGGGTAGGGTCTACGAGCAGTACTTC. Translated: CASRKAGRVYEQYF. Combining the CDR3 with reference TRBV13 and TRBJ2-7 gives the whole variable domain AAGVIQSPRHLIKEKRETATLKCYPIPRHDTVYWYQQGPGQDPQFLISFYEKMQSDKGSIPDRFSAQQFSDYHSELNMSSLELGDSALYFCASRKAGRVYEQYFGPGTRLTVT.